This T cell receptor (beta chain) derives from a study of shared clonotypes between healthy human individuals. Study-wide background: Every donor yielded three CD4 naive, three CD4 memory, two CD8 naive and one CD8 memory plate.

The assay was run at deep level. TCRdb's table, derived via immunoSEQ multiplex PCR, lists solely in-frame clones and lacks some. The profile shows 2 million or so clones, roughly 95% of them singletons. Only CD45RO-negative cells positively selected for CCR7 counted as naive CD8 cells, so terminally differentiated effector memory CD45RA+ cells were excluded. Germline V gene data show CDR1 as SGHAT and CDR2 as FQNNGV. Trimming left V 8 bases short and J 5 bases short, with 16 bases between. This CDR3 contains 13 residues. This chain uses TRBV11-2 with TRBJ2-7; a possible D gene is TRBD2 (5 bases). The sequence came from a man aged 18 to 29 in good health. The sample was naive CD8+ T cells sorted from blood. The CDR3 sequence is CASAYPEGNEQYF. The CDR3 DNA sequence: TGTGCCAGCGCCTACCCCGAGGGTAACGAGCAGTACTTC.